The 19 T cell receptor beta chains in this list originate from one sample, sequenced in a study of cytomegalovirus exposure and HLA in healthy donors. The PCR was carried out with 60 Vbeta primers and 13 Jbeta primers. Sequencing used immunoSEQ multiplex PCR; TCRdb keeps in-frame clones, though not all of them. The sample yields about 110,000 clones, about three quarters seen once. Sequenced input: PBMCs. These receptors came from a man aged 30-40 years in good health and CMV-seronegative.

The chain carries TRBV30 and TRBJ2-2; D may be TRBD2 (6 bases). This CDR3 contains 16 residues. Germline CDR1 GTSNPN, CDR2 SVGIG (reference sequence). Trimming left V 4 bases short and J 3 bases short, with 18 bases between. CDR3 sequence reads: CAWNGWRGADTGELFF. CDR3 in DNA: TGTGCCTGGAATGGTTGGAGGGGCGCAGACACCGGGGAGCTGTTTTTT.

The rearrangement uses TRBV27 and TRBJ2-3, with D maybe TRBD2 (6 bases). Germline lookup yields CDR1 MNHEY and CDR2 SMNVEV (reference sequence). V was shortened by 6 bases and J by 4 bases, with 17 bases between the two germline ends. This CDR3 has 15 amino acids. The DNA for the CDR3 is TGTGCCAGCAGCTCGGGACTCCAAAACGCAGATACGCAGTATTTT. Its protein product is CASSSGLQNADTQYF.

The chain joins TRBV5-4 to TRBJ1-6; the match to TRBD1 covers 9 bases. The length of the CDR3 is 14 residues. Germline lookup yields CDR1 SGHNT and CDR2 YYREEE (reference sequence). Trimming at V came to 4 bases and at J to 8 bases, leaving 4 bases not matched to a gene. The CDR3: CASSNGQGYSPLHF. DNA of the CDR3: TGTGCCAGCAGCAACGGACAGGGGTATTCACCCCTCCACTTT.

The chain has TRBV6-1 and TRBJ1-4; perhaps TRBD1 as D (6 bases). Per germline, CDR1 MNHNS and CDR2 SASEGT. With 6 bases removed from V and 3 bases from J, the gap between germline ends came to 17 bases. This CDR3 has 16 residues. CDR3 in DNA: TGTGCCAGCAGGGAAAGAGTCTGGGGGCCTAATGAAAAACTGTTTTTT. Protein product: CASRERVWGPNEKLFF.

The chain has TRBV27 and TRBJ2-7, with a tentative D call TRBD2 (6 bases). Germline lookup yields CDR1 MNHEY and CDR2 SMNVEV (reference sequence). V lost 6 bases, J lost 2 bases, and 11 bases lay in between. The CDR3 has 13 amino acids. CDR3 nucleotides: TGTGCCAGCAGGGGGGGTTTCGCCTACGAGCAGTACTTC. Residues: CASRGGFAYEQYF.

J is TRBJ2-1 and V is TRBV5-1; 8 bases agree with TRBD2. The V gene end was trimmed by 3 bases and the J gene end by 7 bases; junction bases not matched to a gene: 6. The CDR3 has 14 amino acids. CDR1 SGHRS and CDR2 YFSETQ come from the germline V gene. The CDR3 sequence is CASSYSGNLNEQFF. In nucleotides, the CDR3 is TGCGCCAGCAGCTATAGCGGGAACCTTAATGAGCAGTTCTTC.

The chain couples TRBV5-1 to TRBJ1-1; 9 nucleotides agree with TRBD1. The V gene end was trimmed by 2 bases and the J gene end by 7 bases; junction bases not matched to a gene: 6. The CDR3 spans 14 residues. Germline lookup yields CDR1 SGHRS and CDR2 YFSETQ. The CDR3 nucleotides read TGCGCCAGCAGCTTTGGGACAGGGTCAATTGAAGCTTTCTTT. Its protein is CASSFGTGSIEAFF. The full variable domain, with the rest looked up from reference TRBV5-1 and TRBJ1-1, is KAGVTQTPRYLIKTRGQQVTLSCSPISGHRSVSWYQQTPGQGLQFLFEYFSETQRNKGNFPGRFSGRQFSNSRSEMNVSTLELGDSALYLCASSFGTGSIEAFFGQGTRLTVV.

The chain uses TRBV28 and TRBJ2-3, with a tentative D call TRBD2 (6 bases). V shed 7 bases and J shed 6 bases, with 20 bases lying between them. Germline assignment: CDR1 MDHEN and CDR2 SYDVKM. This CDR3 contains 15 residues. As DNA, the CDR3 is TGTGCCAGCACTTATCCTGCTTCGGGAGCGGATACGCAGTATTTT. Protein sequence: CASTYPASGADTQYF. Based on the CDR3 plus reference TRBV28 and TRBJ2-3, the full variable domain is DVKVTQSSRYLVKRTGEKVFLECVQDMDHENMFWYRQDPGLGLRLIYFSYDVKMKEKGDIPEGYSVSREKKERFSLILESASTNQTSMYLCASTYPASGADTQYFGPGTRLTVL.

This chain joins TRBV27 and TRBJ2-3; D gene uncertain. Germline values: CDR1 MNHEY, CDR2 SMNVEV (reference sequence). Trimming shortened V by 8 bases and J by 3 bases, and 9 bases separated the two germline ends. CDR3 size: 12 residues. The CDR3 bases are TGTGCCAGCTCTTCCAGGACAGATACGCAGTATTTT. This sequence encodes CASSSRTDTQYF.

This clone was seen more than once but under ten times. V usage is TRBV15 and J usage is TRBJ2-5, with 15 positions matching TRBD2. Per the germline V gene, CDR1 is LNHNV and CDR2 is YYDKDF (reference sequence). The CDR3 contains 17 residues. V trimming: 5 bases; J trimming: 1 base; junction bases outside the gene matches: 5. DNA for the CDR3: TGTGCCACCAGCCGGGGGACTAGCGGGGGGCCCCAAGAGACCCAGTACTTC. It is translated as CATSRGTSGGPQETQYF.

The V gene is TRBV28, the J gene TRBJ1-5; maybe TRBD1 (6 bases). Per the germline V gene, CDR1 is MDHEN and CDR2 is SYDVKM. V lost 6 bases, J lost 2 bases, and 23 bases lay in between. This CDR3 contains 18 residues. As DNA, the CDR3 is TGTGCCAGCAGACTCCGGGACACGGGAAAGACGGGCAATCAGCCCCAGCATTTT. This translates into CASRLRDTGKTGNQPQHF.

In this sample, this clone turned up a few times. This rearrangement joins TRBV5-4 to TRBJ2-5; TRBD1 aligns across 9 bases. V shed 0 bases and J 4 bases; nucleotides not matched to a gene: 4. The CDR3 loop spans 15 amino acids. In germline, CDR1 is SGHNT, CDR2 YYREEE (reference sequence). The CDR3 spells CASSLAGQGSETQYF. CDR3 in DNA: TGTGCCAGCAGCTTGGCGGGACAGGGATCAGAGACCCAGTACTTC.

The chain joins TRBV7-3 to TRBJ2-1; a possible D gene is TRBD1 (6 bases). This CDR3 has 11 residues. Germline CDR1 is SGHTA and CDR2 is FQGTGA. With 5 bases removed from V and 9 bases from J, the gap between germline ends came to 8 bases. CDR3: CASSEGGEQFF. The CDR3 DNA is TGTGCCAGCAGCGAAGGGGGTGAGCAGTTCTTC.

The V gene is TRBV7-6, the J gene TRBJ2-5; 7 positions agree with TRBD2. The CDR3 runs to 14 residues. Germline V gene lookup returns CDR1 SGHVS and CDR2 FNYEAQ. The V gene end was trimmed by 1 base and the J gene end by 6 bases; junction bases not matched to a gene: 5. CDR3 sequence reads: CASSLGGEGKTQYF. The DNA of the CDR3 is TGTGCCAGCAGCTTAGGAGGGGAGGGAAAGACCCAGTACTTC.

The CDR3 coding sequence is TGTGCCTGGAGATTAAGACAGGGAAGGAACACCGGGGAGCTGTTTTTT. Encoded protein: CAWRLRQGRNTGELFF. This rearrangement joins TRBV30 to TRBJ2-2, with 7 bases lining up with TRBD1. CDR1 and CDR2 from the germline V gene are GTSNPN and SVGIG (reference sequence). This CDR3 is 16 amino acids long. Trimming at V came to 3 bases and at J to 1 base, leaving 8 bases not matched to a gene. Filled out from reference TRBV30 and TRBJ2-2, the complete variable domain reads SQTIHQWPATLVQPVGSPLSLECTVEGTSNPNLYWYRQAAGRGLQLLFYSVGIGQISSEVPQNLSASRPQDRQFILSSKKLLLSDSGFYLCAWRLRQGRNTGELFFGEGSRLTVL.

This rearrangement joins TRBV30 to TRBJ1-5, with D possibly TRBD1 on 6 matching bases. This CDR3 contains 15 residues. Germline values: CDR1 GTSNPN, CDR2 SVGIG (reference sequence). The V end lost 0 bases, the J end lost 7 bases, and 16 bases lay between the germline ends. CDR3 residues: CAWSVVAGTRQPQHF. CDR3 sequence (DNA): TGTGCCTGGAGTGTAGTGGCAGGGACACGCCAGCCCCAGCATTTT. Full variable domain (remainder filled in from reference TRBV30 and TRBJ1-5): SQTIHQWPATLVQPVGSPLSLECTVEGTSNPNLYWYRQAAGRGLQLLFYSVGIGQISSEVPQNLSASRPQDRQFILSSKKLLLSDSGFYLCAWSVVAGTRQPQHFGDGTRLSIL.

The J gene is TRBJ2-5, the V gene TRBV5-4, with TRBD1 matching 11 bases. V lost 2 bases to trimming and J lost 4 bases; unmatched junction nucleotides: 7. CDR3 length: 16 amino acids. Germline V lookup: CDR1 SGHNT, CDR2 YYREEE (reference sequence). The CDR3 region is CASSLGGQGVGETQYF. As DNA, the CDR3 is TGTGCCAGCAGCTTAGGGGGACAGGGGGTGGGAGAGACCCAGTACTTC.

The chain joins TRBV27 to TRBJ1-4; weak D call: TRBD1 (5 bases). Trimming took 6 bases from V and 5 from J, leaving 13 bases between them. The CDR3 contains 14 residues. Germline V CDR1 and CDR2: MNHEY, SMNVEV (reference sequence). Here the CDR3 DNA reads TGTGCCAGCAGCTGGGGGGGGGAGAATGAAAAACTGTTTTTT. Translation gives CASSWGGENEKLFF.

The gene calls are TRBV6-1 and TRBJ2-5; weak D call: TRBD1 (6 bases). Germline V lookup: CDR1 MNHNS, CDR2 SASEGT. The CDR3 consists of 15 residues. The ends were cut back, 2 bases at V and 2 bases at J, with 12 bases in the middle. The CDR3 loop is CASSELSGTQETQYF. The CDR3 DNA follows: TGTGCCAGCAGTGAACTATCCGGGACACAAGAGACCCAGTACTTC.